These 20 T cell receptor beta chains originate from one sample sequenced in a study of STAT5B mutations in CD4+ large granular lymphocyte leukemia. TCRdb's table, derived via immunoSEQ multiplex PCR, lists solely in-frame clones and lacks some. The repertoire includes some 35,000 clones, 69% of them detected once, and approximately 2.7% sits in the top ten. The sample comprised CD4+ T cells from blood buffy coats. These receptors all come from a human donor in good health.

J is TRBJ2-7 and V is TRBV7-6; 8 positions agree with TRBD1. Germline CDR1 and CDR2: SGHVS and FNYEAQ. The CDR3 covers 15 residues. Germline trimming cut 3 bases from V and 1 base from J; bases unmatched to any gene: 5. The CDR3 DNA is TGTGCCAGCAGCTTCGGTACAGGGGGATCCTACGAGCAGTACTTC. This translates into CASSFGTGGSYEQYF.

The gene calls are TRBV9 and TRBJ1-1; the D is unclear. Germline CDR1 SGDLS, CDR2 YYNGEE. Trimming removed 3 bases at V and 5 bases at J, with 14 bases between. The CDR3 sequence is 14 residues long. In nucleotides, the CDR3 is TGTGCCAGCAGCGCCTGCATCGGGAGGACTGAAGCTTTCTTT. Protein: CASSACIGRTEAFF. The full variable domain, rest sourced from reference TRBV9 and TRBJ1-1, is DSGVTQTPKHLITATGQRVTLRCSPRSGDLSVYWYQQSLDQGLQFLIQYYNGEERAKGNILERFSAQQFPDLHSELNLSSLELGDSALYFCASSACIGRTEAFFGQGTRLTVV.

The chain couples TRBV25-1 to TRBJ2-5; D ambiguous. The CDR3 covers 14 residues. The ends were cut back, 5 bases at V and 5 bases at J, with 15 bases in the middle. Germline lookup yields CDR1 MGHDK and CDR2 SYGVNS. The CDR3 bases are TGTGCCAGCAGTTCAATGGTCCCGCGGGAGACCCAGTACTTC. Encoded protein: CASSSMVPRETQYF.

The rearrangement links TRBV28 to TRBJ1-1, with 7 bases lining up with TRBD1. The V and J ends lost 3 bases and 4 bases, in that order; junction bases with no gene match: 5. The CDR3 has 14 amino acids. CDR1 and CDR2 (germline): MDHEN, SYDVKM. CDR3 DNA sequence: TGTGCCAGCAGTTTTACTAGGGACAGCACTGAAGCTTTCTTT. Amino acids: CASSFTRDSTEAFF.

The chain carries TRBV7-2 and TRBJ1-2, with no clear D. V shed 0 bases and J shed 0 bases, with 5 bases lying between them. From germline, CDR1 is SGHTA and CDR2 FQGNSA. This CDR3 contains 14 residues. The DNA for the CDR3 is TGTGCCAGCAGCTTAGCGGTGTCTAACTATGGCTACACCTTC. Its protein product is CASSLAVSNYGYTF.

This clone was detected only once. The chain employs TRBV4-2 and TRBJ2-7; D possibly matches TRBD1 or TRBD2 (6 bases each). The CDR3 contains 15 residues. In germline, CDR1 is LGHNA, CDR2 YNFKEQ. The V end lost 2 bases, the J end lost 1 base, and 12 bases lay between the germline ends. CDR3 DNA: TGTGCCAGCAGCCAATTGGGGGGCGCATCCTACGAGCAGTACTTC. Translating it yields CASSQLGGASYEQYF.

The chain recombines TRBV9 with TRBJ2-2; TRBD2 aligns across 7 bases. Germline V CDR1 and CDR2: SGDLS, YYNGEE. The CDR3 covers 16 residues. V lost 0 bases, J lost 4 bases, and 6 bases stayed unmatched. This CDR3 reads CASSVVAGGGTGELFF. The CDR3 nucleotides are TGTGCCAGCAGCGTAGTGGCGGGCGGGGGCACCGGGGAGCTGTTTTTT.

The J gene is TRBJ2-2, the V gene TRBV10-1; D remains unclear. The V and J ends lost 6 bases and 1 base respectively, with 15 bases between them. Germline CDR1 is WNHNN and CDR2 is SYGVQD (reference sequence). CDR3 size: 16 residues. Here the CDR3 reads CASSLGAAWNTGELFF. CDR3 DNA sequence: TGCGCCAGCAGCCTAGGCGCAGCTTGGAACACCGGGGAGCTGTTTTTT.

The chain uses TRBV4-2 and TRBJ2-3, with 11 bases aligning to TRBD2. The V and J ends lost 4 bases and 6 bases, in that order; junction bases with no gene match: 12. The length of the CDR3 is 17 residues. Germline CDR1 reads LGHNA; CDR2 reads YNFKEQ. In DNA form, the CDR3 reads TGTGCCAGCAGCCGAGGTGGGGAAGCTAGCGGGGGGGATACGCAGTATTTT. This sequence encodes CASSRGGEASGGDTQYF.

The rearrangement uses TRBV5-4 and TRBJ1-2; 11 bases align to TRBD1. Unmatched junction bases numbered 7, after V lost 1 base and J lost 8 bases. The CDR3 sequence is 15 residues long. Germline lookup yields CDR1 SGHNT and CDR2 YYREEE (reference sequence). CDR3 DNA sequence: TGTGCCAGCAGCTTGATTGGACAGGGGGCGGTAGGCTACACCTTC. It encodes CASSLIGQGAVGYTF.

The chain employs TRBV29-1 and TRBJ1-5; 7 bases are shared with TRBD1. The CDR3 extends over 14 amino acids. V dropped 6 bases and J dropped 0; count of bases not matched to a gene: 5. Germline values: CDR1 SQVTM, CDR2 ANQGSEA. DNA of the CDR3: TGCAGCGTATCACAGGGGAATAGCAATCAGCCCCAGCATTTT. It encodes CSVSQGNSNQPQHF.

The chain recombines TRBV2 with TRBJ2-7; 7 nucleotides match TRBD1. Germline V CDR1 and CDR2: SNHLY, FYNNEI. CDR3 size: 13 residues. Losses at the gene ends were 7 bases for V and 5 bases for J; bases not matched to a gene: 8. In DNA form, the CDR3 reads TGTGCCAGCAACAGACAGGGAATGGACGAGCAGTACTTC. It encodes CASNRQGMDEQYF.

The chain joins TRBV30 to TRBJ1-6; D remains unclear. Germline V lookup: CDR1 GTSNPN, CDR2 SVGIG (reference sequence). The V gene lost 4 bases and the J gene lost 9 bases, with 16 bases spanning the gap. The CDR3 runs to 14 residues. CDR3 DNA: TGTGCCTGGACTCCGACCCATAGGTCTTCACCCCTCCACTTT. Protein sequence: CAWTPTHRSSPLHF.

The CDR3 here is CASSKGKVPGTDTQYF. CDR3 DNA sequence: TGTGCCAGTAGTAAGGGTAAGGTACCAGGCACAGATACGCAGTATTTT. The rearrangement joins TRBV19 to TRBJ2-3, with D hard to call. Germline V gives CDR1 LNHDA, CDR2 SQIVND (reference sequence). The CDR3 is 16 residues long. V was cut by 4 bases and J by 1 base, with 15 bases left in between.

The chain is built from TRBV18 and TRBJ2-7; D tentatively reads TRBD1 or TRBD2 (5 bases each). The CDR3 runs 13 residues. The V and J ends lost 2 bases and 4 bases respectively, with 9 bases between them. The germline V gene encodes CDR1 KGHSH and CDR2 LQKENI. The CDR3 sequence is CASSPGGWYEQYF. The CDR3 DNA sequence: TGTGCCAGCTCACCAGGGGGATGGTACGAGCAGTACTTC.

This chain connects TRBV7-9 to TRBJ1-1, with no clear D. V lost 7 bases and J lost 3, with 12 bases in between. Germline CDR1 reads SEHNR; CDR2 reads FQNEAQ (reference sequence). The CDR3 runs 13 residues. CDR3 in amino acids: CASIGGLYTEAFF. For the CDR3, the DNA is TGTGCCAGCATCGGAGGGTTATACACTGAAGCTTTCTTT.

In this sample, this clone turned up a few times. The chain uses TRBV19 and TRBJ1-2; D ambiguous. CDR1 is LNHDA, CDR2 SQIVND, per germline (reference sequence). The CDR3 has 12 amino acids. V was clipped by 7 bases and J by 3 bases, with 9 bases between them. The CDR3: CASNSVYYGYTF. For the CDR3, the DNA is TGTGCCAGTAACAGCGTATACTATGGCTACACCTTC.

CDR3 DNA sequence: TGTGCCAGTATTAACGGGGGGTCTGGAAACACCATATATTTT. As protein: CASINGGSGNTIYF. The J gene is TRBJ1-3, the V gene TRBV19; D possibly corresponds to TRBD1 (5 bases). Trimming took off 7 bases at V and 1 base at J, with 11 bases between the two ends. CDR3 length: 14 residues. Germline V gene lookup returns CDR1 LNHDA and CDR2 SQIVND (reference sequence).

This clone is a singleton in its sample. J is TRBJ1-5 and V is TRBV23-1; TRBD1 agrees at 8 bases. TRBV23-1 is an open reading frame, and its role is uncertain. V was clipped by 7 bases and J by 1 base; unmatched bases: 18. CDR3 size: 19 residues. The CDR3 nucleotides read TGCGCCAGCAAACCTCGGACAGGGAGGTTCCATTTAAGCAATCAGCCCCAGCATTTT. Its translation is CASKPRTGRFHLSNQPQHF.

The gene calls are TRBV7-2 and TRBJ2-7, with 10 bases aligning to TRBD1. V dropped 5 bases and J dropped 5; count of bases not matched to a gene: 9. CDR1 and CDR2 (germline): SGHTA, FQGNSA. The CDR3 covers 15 residues. The CDR3 nucleotides are TGTGCCAGCAGCATTCGTGTGGGGACAGGGGACGAGCAGTACTTC. It specifies CASSIRVGTGDEQYF.